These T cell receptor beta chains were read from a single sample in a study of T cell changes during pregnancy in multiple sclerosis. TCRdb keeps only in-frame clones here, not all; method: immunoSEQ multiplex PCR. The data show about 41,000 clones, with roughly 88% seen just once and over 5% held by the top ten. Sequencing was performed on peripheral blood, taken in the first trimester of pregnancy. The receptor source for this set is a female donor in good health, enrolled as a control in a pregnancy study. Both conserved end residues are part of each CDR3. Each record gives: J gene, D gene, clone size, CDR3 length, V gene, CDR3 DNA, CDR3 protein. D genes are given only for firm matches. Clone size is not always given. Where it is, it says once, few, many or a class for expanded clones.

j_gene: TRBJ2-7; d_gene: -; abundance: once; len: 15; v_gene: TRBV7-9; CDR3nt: TGTGCCAGCAGCCCGCGGGACAGTGTGAGATACGAGCAGTACTTC; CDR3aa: CASSPRDSVRYEQYF
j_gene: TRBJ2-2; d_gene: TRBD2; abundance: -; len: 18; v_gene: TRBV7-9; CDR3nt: TGTGCCAGCAGCCCCCCCAGGACTAGCGGTACGAACACCGGGGAGCTGTTTTTT; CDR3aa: CASSPPRTSGTNTGELFF
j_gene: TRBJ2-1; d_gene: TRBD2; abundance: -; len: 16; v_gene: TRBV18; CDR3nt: TGTGCCAGCTCATTCGGTAGCGGGGGTCCCTACAATGAGCAGTTCTTC; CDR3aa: CASSFGSGGPYNEQFF
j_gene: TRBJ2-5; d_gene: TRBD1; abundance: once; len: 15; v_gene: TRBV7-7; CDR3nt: TGTGCTAGCAGCTTAGACAGGGGGTACCAAGAGACCCAGTACTTC; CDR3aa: CASSLDRGYQETQYF
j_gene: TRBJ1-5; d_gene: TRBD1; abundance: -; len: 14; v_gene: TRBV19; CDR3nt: TGTGCCAGTAGTACACAGGGGAGCAATCAGCCCCAGCATTTT; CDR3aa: CASSTQGSNQPQHF
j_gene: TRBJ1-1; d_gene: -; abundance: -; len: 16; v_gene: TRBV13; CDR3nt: TGTGCCAGCAGCTTTCGCAGGGAGGTAGGGTACACTGAAGCTTTCTTT; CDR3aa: CASSFRREVGYTEAFF
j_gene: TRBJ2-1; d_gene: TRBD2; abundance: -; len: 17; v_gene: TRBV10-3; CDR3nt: TGTGCCATCAGTGAGCCCACTAGCGGGAGGGCCTACAATGAGCAGTTCTTC; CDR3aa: CAISEPTSGRAYNEQFF
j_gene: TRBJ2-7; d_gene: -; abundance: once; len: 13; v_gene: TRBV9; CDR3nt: TGTGCCAGCAGCAGGACAGCCTCCTACGAGCAGTACTTC; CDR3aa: CASSRTASYEQYF
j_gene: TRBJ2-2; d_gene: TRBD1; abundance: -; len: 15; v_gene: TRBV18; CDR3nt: TGTGCCAGCTCACCCCGGACAGGGAACACCGGGGAGCTGTTTTTT; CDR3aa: CASSPRTGNTGELFF
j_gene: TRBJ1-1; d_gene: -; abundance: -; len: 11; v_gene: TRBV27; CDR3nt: TGTGCCAGCGGGGGGGGCACTGAAGCTTTCTTT; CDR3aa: CASGGGTEAFF
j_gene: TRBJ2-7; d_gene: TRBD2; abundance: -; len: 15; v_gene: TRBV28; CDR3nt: TGTGCCAGCAGTTTGGGCGGGAGGCCCTCCTACGAGCAGTACTTC; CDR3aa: CASSLGGRPSYEQYF
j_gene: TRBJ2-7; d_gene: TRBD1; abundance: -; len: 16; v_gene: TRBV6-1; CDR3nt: TGTGCCAGCAGTGAAGAAGCAGGGGGATCCTCCTACGAGCAGTACTTC; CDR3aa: CASSEEAGGSSYEQYF
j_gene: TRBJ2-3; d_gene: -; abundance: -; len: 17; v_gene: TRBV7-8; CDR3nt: TGTGCCAGCAGCCTCCGCCGGGACTTGCTACCTGCAGATACGCAGTATTTT; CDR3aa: CASSLRRDLLPADTQYF
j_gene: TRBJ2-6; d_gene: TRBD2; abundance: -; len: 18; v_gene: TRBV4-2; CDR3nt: TGTGCCAGCAGCCAAGCGGGACTAGCGGGGTCTGGGGCCAACGTCCTGACTTTC; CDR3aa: CASSQAGLAGSGANVLTF
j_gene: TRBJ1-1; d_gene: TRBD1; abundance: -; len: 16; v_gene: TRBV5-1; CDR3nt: TGCGCCAGCAGCTCGTATCCCCAGGGGGTGAACACTGAAGCTTTCTTT; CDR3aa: CASSSYPQGVNTEAFF
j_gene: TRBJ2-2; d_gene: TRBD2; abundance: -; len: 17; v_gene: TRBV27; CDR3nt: TGTGCCAGCAGTTTGGCCGTGACTAGCGGGACCACCGGGGAGCTGTTTTTT; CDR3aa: CASSLAVTSGTTGELFF
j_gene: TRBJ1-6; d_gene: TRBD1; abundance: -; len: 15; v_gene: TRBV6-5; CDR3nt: TGTGCCAGCAGTAGAGCGACAGGGGCGGATTCACCCCTCCACTTT; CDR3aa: CASSRATGADSPLHF
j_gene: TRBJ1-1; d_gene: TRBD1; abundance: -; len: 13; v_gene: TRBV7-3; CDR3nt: TGTGCCAGCGGAACAGGGGAATACACTGAAGCTTTCTTT; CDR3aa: CASGTGEYTEAFF
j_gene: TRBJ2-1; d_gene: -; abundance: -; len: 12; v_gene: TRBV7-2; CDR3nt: TGTGCCAGCAGCTCCCGATCGGTTGAGCAGTTCTTC; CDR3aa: CASSSRSVEQFF
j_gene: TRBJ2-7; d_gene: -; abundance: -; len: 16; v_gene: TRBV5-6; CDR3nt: TGTGCCAGCAGCTTGGTGAAGGGGGAAACCCGGTACGAGCAGTACTTC; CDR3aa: CASSLVKGETRYEQYF
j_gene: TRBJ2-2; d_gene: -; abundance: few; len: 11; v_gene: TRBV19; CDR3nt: TGTGCCAGTAGTAAGCCCGGGGAGCTGTTTTTT; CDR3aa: CASSKPGELFF
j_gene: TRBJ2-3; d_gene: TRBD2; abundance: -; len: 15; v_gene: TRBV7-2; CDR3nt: TGTGCCAGCAGCCCTCTAGCGGGGAGGGGAGATACGCAGTATTTT; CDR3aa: CASSPLAGRGDTQYF
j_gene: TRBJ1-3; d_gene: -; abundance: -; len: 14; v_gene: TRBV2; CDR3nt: TGTGCCAGCAGTGAATGGCAGGGGAGAAACACCATATATTTT; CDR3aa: CASSEWQGRNTIYF
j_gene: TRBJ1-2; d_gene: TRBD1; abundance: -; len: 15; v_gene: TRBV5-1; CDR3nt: TGCGCCAGCAGCTTAAGGGCAGGGGGCGACTATGGCTACACCTTC; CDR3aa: CASSLRAGGDYGYTF
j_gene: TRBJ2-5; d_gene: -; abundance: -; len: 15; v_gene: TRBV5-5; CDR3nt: TGTGCCAGCAGCCTCGGGGGACGTCTCCAAGAGACCCAGTACTTC; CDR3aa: CASSLGGRLQETQYF
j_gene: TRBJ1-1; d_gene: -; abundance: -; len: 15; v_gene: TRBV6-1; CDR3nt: TGTGCCAGCAGTGAGCTGGCAGGGTCGAACACTGAAGCTTTCTTT; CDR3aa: CASSELAGSNTEAFF
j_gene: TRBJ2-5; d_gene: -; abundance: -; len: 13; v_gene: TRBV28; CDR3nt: TGTGCCAGCAATTCGGGGGGCGGGGAGACCCAGTACTTC; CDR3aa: CASNSGGGETQYF
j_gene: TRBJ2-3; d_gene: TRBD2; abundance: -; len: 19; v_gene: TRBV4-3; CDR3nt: TGCGCCAGCAGCCAAGAAAAAACTAGCGGGGGGTGGGACACAGATACGCAGTATTTT; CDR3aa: CASSQEKTSGGWDTDTQYF
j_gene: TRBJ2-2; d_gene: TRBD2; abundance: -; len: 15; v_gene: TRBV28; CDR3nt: TGTGCCAGCAGTACGGGACTAGCGGAGACCGGGGAGCTGTTTTTT; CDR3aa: CASSTGLAETGELFF
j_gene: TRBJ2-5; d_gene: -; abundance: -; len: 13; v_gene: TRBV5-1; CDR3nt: TGCGCCAGCAGCTTGAGCGGCCAAGAGACCCAGTACTTC; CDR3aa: CASSLSGQETQYF
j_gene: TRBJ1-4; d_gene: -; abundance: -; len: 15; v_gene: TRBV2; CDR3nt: TGTGCCAGCAGTGAAAGAGTAGCAACTAATGAAAAACTGTTTTTT; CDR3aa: CASSERVATNEKLFF
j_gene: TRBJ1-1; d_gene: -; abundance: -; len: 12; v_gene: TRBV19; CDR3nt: TGTGCCAGTAGGACGGGGGGCACTGAAGCTTTCTTT; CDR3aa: CASRTGGTEAFF
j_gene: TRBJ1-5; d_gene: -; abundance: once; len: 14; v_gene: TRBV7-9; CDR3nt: TGTGCCAGCAGTCGGACAAGCAGAAATCAGCCCCAGCATTTT; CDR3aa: CASSRTSRNQPQHF
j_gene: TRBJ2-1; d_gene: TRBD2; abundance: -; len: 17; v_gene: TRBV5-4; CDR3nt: TGTGCCAGCAGCTCCGGACTAGCGGTTAGCTCCTACAATGAGCAGTTCTTC; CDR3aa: CASSSGLAVSSYNEQFF
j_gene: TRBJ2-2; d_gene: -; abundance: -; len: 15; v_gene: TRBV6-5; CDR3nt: TGTGCCAGCAGTTACTCGGACATGAACACCGGGGAGCTGTTTTTT; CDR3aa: CASSYSDMNTGELFF
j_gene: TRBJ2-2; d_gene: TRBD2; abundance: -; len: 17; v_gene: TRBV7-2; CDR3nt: TGTGCCAGCAGCTTAGCGAGGGCTAGCGGGTTCACCGGGGAGCTGTTTTTT; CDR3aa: CASSLARASGFTGELFF
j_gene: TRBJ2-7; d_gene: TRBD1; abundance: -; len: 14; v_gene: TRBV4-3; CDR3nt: TGCGCCAGCAGCCCCGGGACAGGCTCCTACGAGCAGTACTTC; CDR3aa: CASSPGTGSYEQYF
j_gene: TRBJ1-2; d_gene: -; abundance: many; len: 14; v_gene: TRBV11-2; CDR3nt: TGTGCCAGCAGCTTTGGGACGGAGGGCTATGGCTACACCTTC; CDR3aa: CASSFGTEGYGYTF
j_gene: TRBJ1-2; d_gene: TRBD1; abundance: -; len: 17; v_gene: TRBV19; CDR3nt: TGTGCCAGTAGTATACCACCTGGGACAGGTCTTGACTATGGCTACACCTTC; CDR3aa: CASSIPPGTGLDYGYTF
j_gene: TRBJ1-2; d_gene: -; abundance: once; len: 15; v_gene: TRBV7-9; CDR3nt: TGTGCCAGCAGCTTAGCGGCAGCGCTTCCTTATGGCTACACCTTC; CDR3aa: CASSLAAALPYGYTF
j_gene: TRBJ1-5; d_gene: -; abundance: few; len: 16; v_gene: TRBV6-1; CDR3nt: TGTGCCAGCAGTGGGAACCGAGGAAACTTTAATCAGCCCCAGCATTTT; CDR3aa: CASSGNRGNFNQPQHF
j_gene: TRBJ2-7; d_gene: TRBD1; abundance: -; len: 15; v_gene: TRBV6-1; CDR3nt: TGTGCCAGCAGTGACGAGAACAGGGGATCGTACGAGCAGTACTTC; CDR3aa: CASSDENRGSYEQYF